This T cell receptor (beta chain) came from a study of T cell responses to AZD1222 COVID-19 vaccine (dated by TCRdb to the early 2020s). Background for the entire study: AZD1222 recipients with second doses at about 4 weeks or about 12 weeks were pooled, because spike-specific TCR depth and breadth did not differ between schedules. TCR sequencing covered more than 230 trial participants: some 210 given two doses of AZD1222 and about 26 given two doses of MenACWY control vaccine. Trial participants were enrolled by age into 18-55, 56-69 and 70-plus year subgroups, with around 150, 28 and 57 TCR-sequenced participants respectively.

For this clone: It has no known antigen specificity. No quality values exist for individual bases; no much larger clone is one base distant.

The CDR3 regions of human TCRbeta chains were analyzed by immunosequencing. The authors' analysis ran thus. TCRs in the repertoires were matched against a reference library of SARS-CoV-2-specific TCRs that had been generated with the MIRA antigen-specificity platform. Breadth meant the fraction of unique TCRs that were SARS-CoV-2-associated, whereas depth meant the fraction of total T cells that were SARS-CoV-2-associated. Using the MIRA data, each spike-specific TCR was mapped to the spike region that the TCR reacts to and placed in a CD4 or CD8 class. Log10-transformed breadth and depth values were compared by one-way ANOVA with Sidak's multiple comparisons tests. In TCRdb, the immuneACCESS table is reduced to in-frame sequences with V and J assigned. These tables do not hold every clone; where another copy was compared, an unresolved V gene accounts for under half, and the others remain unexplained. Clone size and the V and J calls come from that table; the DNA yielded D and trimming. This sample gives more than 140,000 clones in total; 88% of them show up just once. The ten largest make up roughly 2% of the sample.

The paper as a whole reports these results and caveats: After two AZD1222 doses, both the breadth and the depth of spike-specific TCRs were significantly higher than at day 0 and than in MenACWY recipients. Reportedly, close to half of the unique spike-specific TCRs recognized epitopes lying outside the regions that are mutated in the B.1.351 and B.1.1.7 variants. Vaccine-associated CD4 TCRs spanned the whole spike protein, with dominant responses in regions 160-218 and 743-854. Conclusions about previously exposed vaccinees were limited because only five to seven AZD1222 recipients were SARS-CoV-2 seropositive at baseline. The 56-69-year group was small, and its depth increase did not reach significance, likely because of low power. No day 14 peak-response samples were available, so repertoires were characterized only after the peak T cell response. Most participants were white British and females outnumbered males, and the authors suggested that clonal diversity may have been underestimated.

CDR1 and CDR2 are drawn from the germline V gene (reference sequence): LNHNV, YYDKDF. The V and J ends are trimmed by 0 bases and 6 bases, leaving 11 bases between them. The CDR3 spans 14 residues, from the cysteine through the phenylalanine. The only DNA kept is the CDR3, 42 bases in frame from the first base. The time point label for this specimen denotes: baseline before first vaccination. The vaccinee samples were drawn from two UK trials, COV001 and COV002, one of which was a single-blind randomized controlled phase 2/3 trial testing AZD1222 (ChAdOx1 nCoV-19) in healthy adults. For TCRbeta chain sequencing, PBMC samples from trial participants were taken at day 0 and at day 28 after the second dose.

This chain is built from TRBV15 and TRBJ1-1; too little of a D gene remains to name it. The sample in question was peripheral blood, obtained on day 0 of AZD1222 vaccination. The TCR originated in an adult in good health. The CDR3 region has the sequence CATSRDRSGPEAFF. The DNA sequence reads TGTGCCACCAGCAGAGATAGGTCCGGACCTGAAGCTTTCTTT.